Included here is one T cell receptor beta chain sequence, with context. Its antigen is as yet unknown. This sample is drawn from a study of T cell responses to AZD1222 COVID-19 vaccine. This CDR3 spans 18 amino acids. The germline V gene has CDR1 LGHNA and CDR2 YNFKEQ. After removal of 0 bases from V and 0 bases from J, the junction contained 8 bases not matched to a gene. The study, taken as a whole, reports: Donors in the cohort were predominantly white British and more often female, and clonal diversity was possibly underestimated. With two AZD1222 doses given, Spike-specific TCR breadth and depth both rose. Only 5 to 7 AZD1222 recipients were seropositive at baseline. The study sampled repertoires only after the peak T cell response.

TCRdb's table, derived via immunoSEQ multiplex PCR, lists solely in-frame clones and lacks some. In the table there are 180,000 or so clones, approximately 95% of which are singletons. Sequencing was performed on peripheral blood, taken 28 days after the second AZD1222 dose. This chain uses TRBV4-2 with TRBJ1-5; 7 bases are shared with TRBD1. This clonotype was sampled from an adult who received the AZD1222 COVID-19 vaccine. CDR3 sequence reads: CASSQDGDRAGSNQPQHF. CDR3 DNA sequence: TGTGCCAGCAGCCAAGATGGAGACAGGGCAGGTAGCAATCAGCCCCAGCATTTT.